The 19 T cell receptor beta chains presented below share a single source sample, sequenced in a study of human T cells and chemical hapten exposure. TCRdb independently ran MiXCR on the RACE reads; one entry per CDR3 protein. The sample comprises about 41,000 distinct CDR3 sequences, over 3.5% of which are singletons, and 26% rests with the top ten. Time point of the sample: patch test 1, 2 weeks after DPC sensitization. Described treatment: therapeutic diphenylcyclopropenone sensitization with weekly scalp DPC. The study extracted total RNA from unfractionated whole blood. The starting material was whole blood, obtained in connection with sensitization to the hapten diphenylcyclopropenone (DPC). The receptors were sampled from a man aged 45-65 years with alopecia areata. Some clones in this sample may be carry-over from other donors' samples.

This clonotype was found many times. The chain recombines TRBV4-2 with TRBJ2-7; possibly TRBD1 for D (6 bases). Germline CDR1 and CDR2: LGHNA and YNFKEQ. Trimming cost V 4 bases and J 4 bases, with 17 bases left between them. This CDR3 spans 15 amino acids. The CDR3 DNA sequence: TGTGCCAGCAGCCCCTCGTCAGGGGTGTCTTACGAGCAGTACTTC. As protein: CASSPSSGVSYEQYF.

In its sample, this clonotype was seen many times. This CDR3 is CASSLWRGQGNNEQFF. CDR3 DNA: TGTGCCAGTAGTCTGTGGAGGGGACAGGGAAACAATGAGCAGTTCTTC. V is TRBV19 and J is TRBJ2-1; 9 nucleotides align to TRBD1. V lost 5 bases, J lost 5 bases, and 10 bases stayed unmatched. Germline V lookup: CDR1 LNHDA, CDR2 SQIVND (reference sequence). The CDR3 extends over 16 amino acids.

In its sample, this clonotype is medium-sized. This rearrangement joins TRBV29-1 to TRBJ1-5; no definite D call. The CDR3 has 13 residues. Deletions cut 5 bases from V and 0 bases from J, with 8 bases between. CDR1 is SQVTM and CDR2 is ANQGSEA in the germline V gene. CDR3 in amino acids: CSVSYRSNQPQHF. The CDR3 bases are TGCAGCGTTTCCTACCGTAGCAATCAGCCCCAGCATTTT.

This clonotype was seen many times. The chain is built from TRBV10-1 and TRBJ2-4; 7 nucleotides agree with TRBD1. The ends lost 5 bases at V and 5 bases at J; junction bases unmatched: 3. This CDR3 has 13 residues. CDR1 is WNHNN, CDR2 SYGVQD, per germline (reference sequence). This CDR3 reads CASSRDRENIQYF. The DNA of the CDR3 is TGCGCCAGCAGTCGGGACAGAGAAAACATTCAGTACTTC.

At least ten counts were recorded for this clonotype. This chain links TRBV25-1 with TRBJ2-2; 8 bases align to TRBD1. The CDR3 contains 14 residues. In germline, CDR1 is MGHDK, CDR2 SYGVNS. J was trimmed by 1 base and V by 6 bases; bases with no gene match: 1. The CDR3 DNA reads as TGTGCCAGCAGAGGACAGGGGAACACCGGGGAGCTGTTTTTT. It encodes CASRGQGNTGELFF.

This clonotype was recorded many times. This rearrangement joins TRBV7-2 to TRBJ2-3; no clear D. The CDR3 consists of 17 residues. Germline CDR1 reads SGHTA; CDR2 reads FQGNSA. The V end lost 6 bases, the J end lost 5 bases, and 24 bases lay between the germline ends. For the CDR3, the DNA is TGTGCCAGCAGTCAAGACGGACCTTACCTAAGGAGAGATACGCAGTATTTT. This sequence encodes CASSQDGPYLRRDTQYF. The full variable domain, rest sourced from reference TRBV7-2 and TRBJ2-3, is GAGVSQSPSNKVTEKGKDVELRCDPISGHTALYWYRQSLGQGLEFLIYFQGNSAPDKSGLPSDRFSAERTGGSVSTLTIQRTQQEDSAVYLCASSQDGPYLRRDTQYFGPGTRLTVL.

Many counts were recorded for this clonotype. The chain is built from TRBV6-5 and TRBJ1-6; 8 positions agree with TRBD1. V was pared by 6 bases and J by 10 bases, with 5 bases of the junction left unmatched. There are 13 residues in the CDR3. From germline, CDR1 is MNHEY and CDR2 SVGAGI. The CDR3 protein is CASSRGLRSPLHF. In DNA form, the CDR3 reads TGTGCCAGCAGCAGGGGGCTGAGGTCACCCCTCCACTTT.

This clonotype was seen many times. The chain employs TRBV7-9 and TRBJ1-2, with D unresolved. Germline CDR1 SEHNR, CDR2 FQNEAQ (reference sequence). The V end was cut by 6 bases, the J end by 6 bases, with 17 bases between. The CDR3 consists of 14 residues. CDR3 in amino acids: CASSYNQVADGYTF. The CDR3 DNA is TGTGCCAGCAGTTATAACCAGGTCGCCGATGGCTACACCTTC.

This clonotype was seen repeatedly, ten times or more. The gene calls are TRBV29-1 and TRBJ1-1, with 10 bases lining up with TRBD1. This CDR3 spans 14 amino acids. With V trimmed by 6 bases and J by 0 bases, 4 bases remained unmatched. Looked up from germline, CDR1 is SQVTM and CDR2 is ANQGSEA. In DNA form, the CDR3 reads TGCAGCGTCGGACAGGGGGACATGAACACTGAAGCTTTCTTT. Protein sequence: CSVGQGDMNTEAFF.

This clonotype was recorded many times. The rearrangement links TRBV12-3 or TRBV12-4 to TRBJ2-3, with 8 bases identical to TRBD1. CDR3 length: 14 residues. V trimming: 9 bases; J trimming: 2 bases; junction bases outside the gene matches: 7. In DNA, the CDR3 is TGTGCCAGTGGGACAGGCTTCGACACAGATACGCAGTATTTT. Amino acids: CASGTGFDTDTQYF.

This clonotype came up many times. CDR3 loop: CSVTVQATEAFF. CDR3 DNA: TGCAGCGTCACAGTGCAGGCGACTGAAGCTTTCTTT. The V call is TRBV29-1, the J call TRBJ1-1, with no clear D. V lost 6 bases and J 5 bases, leaving 13 bases between the germline ends. The CDR3 runs to 12 residues. Germline V gene sequence: CDR1 SQVTM, CDR2 ANQGSEA.

This clonotype was seen at least ten times. The CDR3 nucleotides are TGTGCCAGCAGCAGCCTGGGGAGGTTGGAGGGAGCGAACACCGGGGAGCTGTTTTTT. Translated, it gives CASSSLGRLEGANTGELFF. The V gene is TRBV6-2 or TRBV6-3, the J gene TRBJ2-2; D possibly corresponds to TRBD2 (6 bases). Germline CDR1 MNHEY, CDR2 SVGEGT. The V end lost 6 bases, the J end lost 0 bases, and 23 bases lay between the germline ends. There are 19 residues in the CDR3.

J is TRBJ1-3 and V is TRBV12-5, with D perhaps matching TRBD1 (5 bases). Trimming took off 6 bases at V and 1 base at J, with 7 bases between the two ends. The CDR3 is made up of 13 amino acids. Germline CDR1 and CDR2: LGHNT and FRNRAP. The CDR3 is CASGQGSGNTIYF. Written as DNA, the CDR3 is TGTGCTAGTGGCCAGGGATCTGGAAACACCATATATTTT.

This clonotype occurred many times. V and J are TRBV20-1 and TRBJ2-3, with D tentatively TRBD1 (6 bases). CDR1 and CDR2 from the germline V gene are DFQATT and SNEGSKA (reference sequence). CDR3 length: 13 residues. V lost 3 bases and J 5 bases, leaving 12 bases between the germline ends. This CDR3 is CSASNSRGDTQYF. DNA of the CDR3: TGCAGTGCTAGCAACTCCAGGGGAGATACGCAGTATTTT.

The table lists this clonotype with many counts. The chain employs TRBV7-9 and TRBJ1-6; unclear D gene. The germline V and J ends were trimmed by 4 bases and 7 bases, with 8 bases remaining between them. The germline V gene has CDR1 SEHNR and CDR2 FQNEAQ (reference sequence). There are 13 residues in the CDR3. CDR3 sequence (DNA): TGTGCCAGCAGCTCGGTGTGGAATTCACCCCTCCACTTT. Translation: CASSSVWNSPLHF.

This clonotype was recorded at least ten times. This rearrangement joins TRBV7-9 to TRBJ2-5; unclear D gene. This CDR3 is 12 amino acids long. Germline V lookup: CDR1 SEHNR, CDR2 FQNEAQ (reference sequence). The ends were cut back, 5 bases at V and 7 bases at J, with 11 bases in the middle. The CDR3 protein is CASSPSSRTQYF. CDR3 nucleotide sequence: TGTGCCAGCAGCCCCTCCTCCCGGACCCAGTACTTC.

This clonotype was counted ten times or more. The genes are TRBV5-4 and TRBJ1-4; 8 bases match TRBD1. CDR3 size: 17 residues. Germline V CDR1 and CDR2: SGHNT, YYREEE (reference sequence). Trimming cost V 1 base and J 5 bases; bases outside gene matches: 10. The CDR3 DNA sequence: TGTGCCAGCAGCTTGTCCCAGGGGGCCAATTGGAATGAAAAACTGTTTTTT. It yields the protein CASSLSQGANWNEKLFF.

The chain uses TRBV10-2 and TRBJ2-7, with D maybe TRBD2 (5 bases). The V end lost 4 bases, the J end lost 7 bases, and 14 bases lay between the germline ends. The CDR3 has 13 amino acids. Germline V CDR1 and CDR2: WSHSY, SAAADI. In DNA, the CDR3 is TGCGCCAGCAGTGCGGGGAGTGTTCGGGAGCAGTACTTC. It translates to CASSAGSVREQYF.

This clonotype was seen ten or more times. V gene TRBV12-3 or TRBV12-4 combines with J gene TRBJ2-2; 8 bases are a match to TRBD2. The CDR3 extends over 16 amino acids. With 6 bases clipped from V and 6 bases from J, the junction kept 12 bases outside the gene matches. The CDR3 DNA sequence: TGTGCCAGCAGCAGAGAAACGGGAGGGTCCCCCGGGGAGCTGTTTTTT. Amino acids: CASSRETGGSPGELFF.